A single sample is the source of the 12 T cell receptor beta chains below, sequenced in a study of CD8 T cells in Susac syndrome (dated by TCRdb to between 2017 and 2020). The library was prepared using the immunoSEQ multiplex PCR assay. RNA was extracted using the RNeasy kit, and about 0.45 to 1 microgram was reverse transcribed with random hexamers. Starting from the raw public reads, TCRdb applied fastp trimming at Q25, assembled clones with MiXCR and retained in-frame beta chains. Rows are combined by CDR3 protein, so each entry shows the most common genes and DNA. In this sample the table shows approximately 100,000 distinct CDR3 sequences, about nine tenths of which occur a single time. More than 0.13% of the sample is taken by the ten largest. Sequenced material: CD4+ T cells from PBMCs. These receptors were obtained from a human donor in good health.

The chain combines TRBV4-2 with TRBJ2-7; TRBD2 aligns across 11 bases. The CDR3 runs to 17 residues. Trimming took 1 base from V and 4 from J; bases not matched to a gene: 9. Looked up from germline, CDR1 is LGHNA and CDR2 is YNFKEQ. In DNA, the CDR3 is TGTGCCAGCAGCCAAGGACTAGCGGGAAGTCTTTTGTACGAGCAGTACTTC. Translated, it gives CASSQGLAGSLLYEQYF.

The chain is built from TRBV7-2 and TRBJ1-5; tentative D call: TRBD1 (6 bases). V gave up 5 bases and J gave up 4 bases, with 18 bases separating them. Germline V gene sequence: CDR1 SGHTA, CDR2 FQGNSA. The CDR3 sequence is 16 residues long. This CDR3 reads CASSLPGQNINQPQHF. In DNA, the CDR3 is TGTGCCAGCAGCCTCCCTGGACAGAACATTAATCAGCCCCAGCATTTT.

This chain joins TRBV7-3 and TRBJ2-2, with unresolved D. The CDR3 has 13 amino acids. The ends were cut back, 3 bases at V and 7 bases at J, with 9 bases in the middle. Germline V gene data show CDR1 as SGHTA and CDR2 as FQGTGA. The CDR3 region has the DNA TGTGCCAGCAGCTTTCCAGGAATCGGGGAGCTGTTTTTT. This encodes CASSFPGIGELFF.

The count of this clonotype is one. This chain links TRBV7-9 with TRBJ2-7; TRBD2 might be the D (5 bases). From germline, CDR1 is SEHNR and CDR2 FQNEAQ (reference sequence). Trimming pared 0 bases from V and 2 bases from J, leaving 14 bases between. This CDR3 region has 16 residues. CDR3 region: CASSLANIGGTYEQYF. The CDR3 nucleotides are TGTGCCAGCAGCTTAGCGAACATCGGAGGCACCTACGAGCAGTACTTC.

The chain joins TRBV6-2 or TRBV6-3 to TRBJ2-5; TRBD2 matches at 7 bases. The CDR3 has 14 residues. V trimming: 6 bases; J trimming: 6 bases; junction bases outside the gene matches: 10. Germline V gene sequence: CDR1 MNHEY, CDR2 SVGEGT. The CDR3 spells CASSRTASGKTQYF. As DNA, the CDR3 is TGTGCCAGCAGCCGGACGGCTAGCGGCAAGACCCAGTACTTC.

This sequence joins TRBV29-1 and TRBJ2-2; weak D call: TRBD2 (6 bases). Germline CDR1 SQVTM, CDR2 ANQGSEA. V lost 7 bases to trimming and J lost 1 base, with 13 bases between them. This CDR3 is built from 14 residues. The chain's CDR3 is CSATGTQNTGELFF. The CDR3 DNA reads TGCAGCGCCACCGGGACTCAGAACACCGGGGAGCTGTTTTTT.

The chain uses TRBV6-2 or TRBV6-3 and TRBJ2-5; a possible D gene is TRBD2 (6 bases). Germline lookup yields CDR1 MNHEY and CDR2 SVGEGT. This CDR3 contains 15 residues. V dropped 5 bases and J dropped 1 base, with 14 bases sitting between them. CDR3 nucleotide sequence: TGTGCCAGCAGTCCCGCGGGGAATCGCCAAGAGACCCAGTACTTC. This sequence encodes CASSPAGNRQETQYF.

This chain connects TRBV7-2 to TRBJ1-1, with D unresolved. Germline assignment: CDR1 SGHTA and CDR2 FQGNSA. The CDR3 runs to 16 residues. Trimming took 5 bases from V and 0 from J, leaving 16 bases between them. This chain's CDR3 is CASSPDVLLMNTEAFF. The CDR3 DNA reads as TGTGCCAGCAGCCCCGACGTACTACTAATGAACACTGAAGCTTTCTTT. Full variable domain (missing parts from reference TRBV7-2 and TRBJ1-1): GAGVSQSPSNKVTEKGKDVELRCDPISGHTALYWYRQSLGQGLEFLIYFQGNSAPDKSGLPSDRFSAERTGGSVSTLTIQRTQQEDSAVYLCASSPDVLLMNTEAFFGQGTRLTVV.

Here the CDR3 reads CSVGGAGGYTF. The CDR3 DNA reads as TGCAGCGTGGGAGGGGCGGGTGGCTACACCTTC. V and J are TRBV29-1 and TRBJ1-2; D might be TRBD1 (5 bases). Germline CDR1 and CDR2: SQVTM and ANQGSEA. This CDR3 contains 11 residues. The ends were cut back, 6 bases at V and 7 bases at J, with 12 bases in the middle. The full variable domain, with the rest looked up from reference TRBV29-1 and TRBJ1-2, is SAVISQKPSRDICQRGTSLTIQCQVDSQVTMMFWYRQQPGQSLTLIATANQGSEATYESGFVIDKFPISRPNLTFSTLTVSNMSPEDSSIYLCSVGGAGGYTFGSGTRLTVV.

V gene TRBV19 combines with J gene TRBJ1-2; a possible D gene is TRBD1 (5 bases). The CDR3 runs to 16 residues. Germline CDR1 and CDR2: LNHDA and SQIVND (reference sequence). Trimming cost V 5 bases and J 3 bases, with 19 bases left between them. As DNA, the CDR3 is TGTGCCAGTAGTGTCGGGGCGACGACTCCATACTATGGCTACACCTTC. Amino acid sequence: CASSVGATTPYYGYTF. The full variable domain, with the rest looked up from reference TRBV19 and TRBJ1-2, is DGGITQSPKYLFRKEGQNVTLSCEQNLNHDAMYWYRQDPGQGLRLIYYSQIVNDFQKGDIAEGYSVSREKKESFPLTVTSAQKNPTAFYLCASSVGATTPYYGYTFGSGTRLTVV.

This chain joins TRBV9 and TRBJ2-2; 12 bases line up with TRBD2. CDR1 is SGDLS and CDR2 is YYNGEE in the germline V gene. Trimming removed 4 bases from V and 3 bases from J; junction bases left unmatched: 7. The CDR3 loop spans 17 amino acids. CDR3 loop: CASSTRLAGDDTGELFF. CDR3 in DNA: TGTGCCAGCAGCACCCGACTAGCGGGGGACGACACCGGGGAGCTGTTTTTT.

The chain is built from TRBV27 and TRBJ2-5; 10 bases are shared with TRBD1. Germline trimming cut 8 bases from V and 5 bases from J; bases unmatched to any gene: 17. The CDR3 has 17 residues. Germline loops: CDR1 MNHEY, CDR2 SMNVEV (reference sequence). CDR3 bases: TGTGCCAGCCGGACAGGGGGGTTCCTCGGAACTTTGGAGACCCAGTACTTC. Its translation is CASRTGGFLGTLETQYF.